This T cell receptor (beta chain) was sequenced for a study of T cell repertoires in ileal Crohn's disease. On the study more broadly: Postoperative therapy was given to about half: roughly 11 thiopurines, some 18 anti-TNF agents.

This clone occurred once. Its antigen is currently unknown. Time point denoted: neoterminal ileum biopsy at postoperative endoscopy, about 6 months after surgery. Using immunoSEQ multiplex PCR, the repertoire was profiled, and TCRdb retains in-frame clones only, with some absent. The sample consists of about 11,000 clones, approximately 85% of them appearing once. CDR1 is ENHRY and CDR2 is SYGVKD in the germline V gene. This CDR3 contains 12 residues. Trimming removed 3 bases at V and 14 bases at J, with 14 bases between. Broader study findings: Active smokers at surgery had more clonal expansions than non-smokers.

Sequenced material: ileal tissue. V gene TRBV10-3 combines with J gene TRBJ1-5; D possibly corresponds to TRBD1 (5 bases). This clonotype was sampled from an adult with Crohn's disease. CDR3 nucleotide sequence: TGTGCCATCAGTGACTTGGCAGGACAAAAGCATTTT. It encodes CAISDLAGQKHF.